Each of the 24 T cell receptor beta chains below was sequenced from the same sample in a study of a mutant IDH1 vaccine in newly diagnosed glioma. Time point indicated: week 11, during vaccination. Doses of 300 ug of mutant IDH1 20-mer peptide were given with topical imiquimod. Profiling relied on immunoSEQ multiplex PCR, and the TCRdb table lists in-frame clones only, not all of them. The table lists approximately 64,000 clones, roughly 84% of them singletons, with about 9% in the top ten. These TCRs' antigens remain unknown. This sample comprised PBMCs, obtained from a glioma patient whose treatment included an IDH1 peptide vaccine. All receptors derive from a woman aged 45 to 65 with glioma.

The chain links TRBV2 to TRBJ1-3; D uncertain. Trimming took 1 base from V and 0 from J, leaving 10 bases between them. The CDR3 contains 16 residues. Germline V gene sequence: CDR1 SNHLY, CDR2 FYNNEI. Written as DNA, the CDR3 is TGTGCCAGCAGTGAAGGGCGGGATTCCTCTGGAAACACCATATATTTT. This codes for CASSEGRDSSGNTIYF.

This clone was detected once. The chain joins TRBV2 to TRBJ2-5; 7 bases match TRBD1. With 3 bases clipped from V and 5 bases from J, the junction kept 3 bases outside the gene matches. Germline V gene sequence: CDR1 SNHLY, CDR2 FYNNEI. This CDR3 has 13 amino acids. The CDR3 DNA reads as TGTGCCAGCAGTGACGAGACAGGGGAGACCCAGTACTTC. Translated, it gives CASSDETGETQYF.

This clone was picked up one time. The gene calls are TRBV27 and TRBJ2-7, with D unresolved. V was pared by 0 bases and J by 2 bases, with 8 bases between. Looked up from germline, CDR1 is MNHEY and CDR2 is SMNVEV (reference sequence). The CDR3 runs to 14 residues. The CDR3 loop reads CASSLSGVAYEQYF. In nucleotides, the CDR3 is TGTGCCAGCAGTTTATCAGGAGTAGCCTACGAGCAGTACTTC.

The chain carries TRBV11-2 and TRBJ2-1, with 8 bases lining up with TRBD1. This CDR3 has 15 amino acids. Germline CDR1 SGHAT, CDR2 FQNNGV. V lost 1 base to trimming and J lost 5 bases; unmatched junction nucleotides: 4. The CDR3 is CASSLVQGDNNEQFF. CDR3 DNA sequence: TGTGCCAGCAGCTTAGTACAGGGGGACAACAATGAGCAGTTCTTC.

The chain couples TRBV5-4 to TRBJ1-1; the D is unclear. The germline V gene has CDR1 SGHNT and CDR2 YYREEE (reference sequence). The CDR3 totals 13 residues. Trimming took 1 base from V and 3 from J, leaving 7 bases between them. CDR3 loop: CASSLSPYTEAFF. CDR3 DNA: TGTGCCAGCAGCTTGTCCCCTTACACTGAAGCTTTCTTT.

This CDR3 reads CASKFSTGEQYF. Here the CDR3 DNA reads TGTGCCAGCAAGTTTTCGACGGGGGAGCAGTACTTC. The chain is built from TRBV7-9 and TRBJ2-7; D might be TRBD2 (5 bases). Germline V gene lookup returns CDR1 SEHNR and CDR2 FQNEAQ (reference sequence). CDR3 length: 12 residues. Trimming took 7 bases from V and 7 from J, leaving 14 bases between them.

This sequence joins TRBV5-4 and TRBJ2-7, with D perhaps given as TRBD1 or TRBD2 (5 bases each). The CDR3 runs to 13 residues. Germline-derived CDR1 and CDR2 are SGHNT and YYREEE (reference sequence). The V end lost 2 bases, the J end lost 5 bases, and 11 bases lay between the germline ends. The CDR3 spells CASSFRGVDEQYF. The CDR3 DNA follows: TGTGCCAGCAGCTTCCGAGGGGTTGACGAGCAGTACTTC.

The chain uses TRBV4-1 and TRBJ1-5; possible D gene TRBD1, 6 bases. The CDR3 totals 18 residues. V dropped 0 bases and J dropped 2 bases, with 17 bases sitting between them. Germline assignment: CDR1 MGHRA and CDR2 YSYEKL. The CDR3 loop reads CASSQDRGGGRGNQPQHF. CDR3 sequence (DNA): TGCGCCAGCAGCCAAGATAGGGGGGGTGGCAGAGGCAATCAGCCCCAGCATTTT.

The J gene is TRBJ2-7, the V gene TRBV4-2, with no clear D. CDR3 size: 14 residues. V lost 0 bases and J lost 3, with 9 bases in between. The germline V gene encodes CDR1 LGHNA and CDR2 YNFKEQ. In DNA form, the CDR3 reads TGTGCCAGCAGCCAAGACCTGGACCTCTACGAGCAGTACTTC. It yields the protein CASSQDLDLYEQYF.

The genes are TRBV11-3 and TRBJ1-1; D ambiguous. CDR1 is SGHNT, CDR2 YENEEA, per germline. The V and J ends lost 2 bases and 0 bases respectively, with 7 bases between them. The CDR3 totals 14 residues. CDR3 sequence reads: CASSLPGLNTEAFF. CDR3 DNA sequence: TGTGCCAGCAGCTTACCAGGATTGAACACTGAAGCTTTCTTT.

V gene TRBV9 combines with J gene TRBJ2-7, with D perhaps TRBD1 (6 bases). This CDR3 has 14 amino acids. V was cut by 4 bases and J by 4 bases, with 15 bases left in between. Germline V gene sequence: CDR1 SGDLS, CDR2 YYNGEE. DNA of the CDR3: TGTGCCAGCAGCCCCCGCAGGGACAAATACGAGCAGTACTTC. Translating it yields CASSPRRDKYEQYF.

J is TRBJ1-6 and V is TRBV2; no reliable D call. Germline CDR1 is SNHLY and CDR2 is FYNNEI. Between the trimmed V and J ends, which lost 8 bases and 7 bases, there was a span of 18 bases. This CDR3 spans 15 amino acids. DNA of the CDR3: TGTGCCAGCCACGGGTCCGGCAAAGGAAATTCACCCCTCCACTTT. It yields the protein CASHGSGKGNSPLHF. The full variable domain, its missing parts supplied by reference TRBV2 and TRBJ1-6, is EPEVTQTPSHQVTQMGQEVILRCVPISNHLYFYWYRQILGQKVEFLVSFYNNEISEKSEIFDDQFSVERPDGSNFTLKIRSTKLEDSAMYFCASHGSGKGNSPLHFGNGTRLTVT.

In this sample, this clone turned up a few times. V usage is TRBV11-3 and J usage is TRBJ2-3, with D unresolved. The V and J ends lost 0 bases and 4 bases respectively, with 8 bases between them. CDR1 and CDR2 from the germline V gene are SGHNT and YENEEA. CDR3 length: 14 amino acids. The CDR3 region is CASSLDLGSDTQYF. CDR3 nucleotide sequence: TGTGCCAGCAGCTTAGATCTAGGGTCAGATACGCAGTATTTT.

V gene TRBV6-1 combines with J gene TRBJ1-6; D remains unclear. Trimming took off 7 bases at V and 6 bases at J, with 13 bases between the two ends. Germline V gives CDR1 MNHNS, CDR2 SASEGT. CDR3 length: 14 residues. CDR3 loop: CASTSTKSNSPLHF. The CDR3 DNA sequence: TGTGCCAGCACCTCGACTAAAAGTAATTCACCCCTCCACTTT.

A few counts support this clone. This chain links TRBV9 with TRBJ1-4; 8 bases match TRBD1. This CDR3 is 14 amino acids long. V was pared by 3 bases and J by 7 bases, with 5 bases of the junction left unmatched. CDR1 SGDLS and CDR2 YYNGEE come from the germline V gene. The CDR3 sequence is CASSATGGSEKLFF. The CDR3 DNA reads as TGTGCCAGCAGCGCTACAGGGGGTTCTGAAAAACTGTTTTTT.

This clone is a singleton in its sample. This chain connects TRBV11-3 to TRBJ2-4, with 10 positions matching TRBD2. Germline CDR1 and CDR2: SGHNT and YENEEA. V was pared by 4 bases and J by 0 bases, with 0 bases of the junction left unmatched. This CDR3 comprises 15 residues. CDR3 in amino acids: CASSWTSGAKNIQYF. The CDR3 DNA reads TGTGCCAGCAGCTGGACTAGCGGAGCCAAAAACATTCAGTACTTC.

A few counts support this clone. This rearrangement joins TRBV6-1 to TRBJ1-3; D is unresolved. Germline V gene sequence: CDR1 MNHNS, CDR2 SASEGT. V was cut by 6 bases and J by 3 bases, with 15 bases left in between. The CDR3 contains 15 residues. CDR3 DNA sequence: TGTGCCAGCAGCCCCCCGGCGATCCATGGAAACACCATATATTTT. This translates into CASSPPAIHGNTIYF.

The V and J genes are TRBV4-1 and TRBJ2-5, with 15 bases lining up with TRBD2. The CDR3 is 17 amino acids. After removal of 4 bases from V and 4 bases from J, the junction contained 7 bases not matched to a gene. In germline, CDR1 is MGHRA, CDR2 YSYEKL. In DNA form, the CDR3 reads TGCGCCAGCAGCCCGGGACTAGCGGGGGGCCGGGGAGAGACCCAGTACTTC. Translation: CASSPGLAGGRGETQYF.

This chain uses TRBV5-8 with TRBJ2-7; TRBD1 matches at 9 bases. The CDR3 is 15 amino acids. Trimming removed 4 bases from V and 2 bases from J; junction bases left unmatched: 7. Germline CDR1 and CDR2: SGHTS and YDEGEE. The CDR3 is CASSAVWTGAYEQYF. CDR3 in DNA: TGTGCCAGCAGCGCCGTATGGACAGGGGCCTACGAGCAGTACTTC.

This rearrangement joins TRBV14 to TRBJ1-1; D perhaps matches TRBD1 (5 bases). The germline gives CDR1 SGHDN, CDR2 FVKESK. The CDR3 has 15 amino acids. Trimming cost V 4 bases and J 5 bases, with 17 bases left between them. The DNA of the CDR3 is TGTGCCAGCAGCCCCCCGACCGGGGGGTGGACTGAAGCTTTCTTT. This gives the protein CASSPPTGGWTEAFF. The complete variable domain, with remaining parts taken from reference TRBV14 and TRBJ1-1, reads EAGVTQFPSHSVIEKGQTVTLRCDPISGHDNLYWYRRVMGKEIKFLLHFVKESKQDESGMPNNRFLAERTGGTYSTLKVQPAELEDSGVYFCASSPPTGGWTEAFFGQGTRLTVV.

This clone was counted a few times. The chain employs TRBV6-5 and TRBJ1-1; the match to TRBD1 covers 8 bases. The germline gives CDR1 MNHEY, CDR2 SVGAGI. CDR3 length equals 15 residues. With V trimmed by 4 bases and J by 1 base, 5 bases remained unmatched. The CDR3 here is CASSLGTGGNTEAFF. CDR3 nucleotides: TGTGCCAGCAGTTTGGGGACAGGAGGGAACACTGAAGCTTTCTTT.

The CDR3 DNA reads as TGTGCCAGCAGTTCCAAAATGAACACTGAAGCTTTCTTT. Translating gives CASSSKMNTEAFF. The chain joins TRBV6-1 to TRBJ1-1, with D hard to call. The CDR3 runs to 13 residues. The V and J ends lost 5 bases and 0 bases respectively, with 7 bases between them. The germline V gene has CDR1 MNHNS and CDR2 SASEGT.

The V and J genes are TRBV9 and TRBJ2-5; tentative D call: TRBD1 (6 bases). The ends were cut back, 0 bases at V and 9 bases at J, with 18 bases in the middle. The CDR3 totals 15 residues. The germline gives CDR1 SGDLS, CDR2 YYNGEE. This CDR3 is CASSVGTRGDGAQYF. DNA of the CDR3: TGTGCCAGCAGCGTAGGAACCAGGGGAGACGGGGCCCAGTACTTC.

The rearrangement uses TRBV10-3 and TRBJ2-7; TRBD1 aligns across 9 bases. The CDR3 contains 15 residues. V lost 6 bases, J lost 1 base, and 7 bases stayed unmatched. CDR1 and CDR2 from the germline V gene are ENHRY and SYGVKD. Written as DNA, the CDR3 is TGTGCCATCAGCAGGGACAGGGCCGTATCCTACGAGCAGTACTTC. This encodes CAISRDRAVSYEQYF.